Described below is a single T cell receptor beta chain sequence and its context. This CDR3 comprises 14 residues. Germline V gene sequence: CDR1 MNHEY, CDR2 SVGEGT. Trimming cost V 5 bases and J 1 base, with 9 bases left between them. This entry is derived from a study of blood T cell repertoires in COVID-19. For the study at large: COVID-19 samples from acute and convalescent phases originated in the United States, Italy and Spain.

Measured with immunoSEQ multiplex PCR; TCRdb has only the in-frame clones, and not every one. This sample yields roughly 170,000 clones, of which 84% are seen a single time; about 8% belongs to the top ten. This chain connects TRBV6-2 or TRBV6-3 to TRBJ1-5, with D possibly matching TRBD1 (5 bases). This clonotype was obtained from a man between 35 and 55 years old who had recovered from COVID-19. The sequencing input was peripheral blood. The DNA of the CDR3 is TGTGCCAGCAGTCGACAGACGAGCAATCAGCCCCAGCATTTT. This translates into CASSRQTSNQPQHF.